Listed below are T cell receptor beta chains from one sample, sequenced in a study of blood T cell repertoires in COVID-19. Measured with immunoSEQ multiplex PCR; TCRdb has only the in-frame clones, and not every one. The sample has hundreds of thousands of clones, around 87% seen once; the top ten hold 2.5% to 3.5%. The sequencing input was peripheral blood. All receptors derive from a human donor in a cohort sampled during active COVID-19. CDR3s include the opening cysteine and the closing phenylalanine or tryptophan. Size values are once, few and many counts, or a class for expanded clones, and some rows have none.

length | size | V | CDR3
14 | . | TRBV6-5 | CASTRQGNNQPQHF
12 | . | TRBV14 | CASSQDLARRYF
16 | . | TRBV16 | CASSQRALQGETEAFF
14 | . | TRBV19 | CASSIRQEGQPQHF
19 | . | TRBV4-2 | CASSQALGTGDFRYNEQFF
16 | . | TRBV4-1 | CASSPLGGTGENEAFF
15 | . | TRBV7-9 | CASRSGQGGNSPLHF
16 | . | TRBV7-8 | CASSLVMGEASYEQYF
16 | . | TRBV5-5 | CASSLTVEGGNYGYTF
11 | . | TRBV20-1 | CSAREGSGLDF
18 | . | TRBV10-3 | CAISESTGGARYIGELFF
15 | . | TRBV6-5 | CASSSRDRGPTGYTF
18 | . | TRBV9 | CASSAGLAGGPSTDTQYF
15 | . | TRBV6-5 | CASSYAWGGDSPLHF
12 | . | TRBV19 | CASSPSTGELFF
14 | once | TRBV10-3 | CAIRTSRAPYEQYF
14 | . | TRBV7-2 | CASSATGAGETQYF
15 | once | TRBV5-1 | CASSSGWRRTDTQYF
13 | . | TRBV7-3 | CASSNINGYGYTF
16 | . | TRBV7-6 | CASSVTGTRSGDTQYF
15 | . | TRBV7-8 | CASSEWDRGNTEAFF
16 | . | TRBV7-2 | CASSAGTSGYSYEQYF